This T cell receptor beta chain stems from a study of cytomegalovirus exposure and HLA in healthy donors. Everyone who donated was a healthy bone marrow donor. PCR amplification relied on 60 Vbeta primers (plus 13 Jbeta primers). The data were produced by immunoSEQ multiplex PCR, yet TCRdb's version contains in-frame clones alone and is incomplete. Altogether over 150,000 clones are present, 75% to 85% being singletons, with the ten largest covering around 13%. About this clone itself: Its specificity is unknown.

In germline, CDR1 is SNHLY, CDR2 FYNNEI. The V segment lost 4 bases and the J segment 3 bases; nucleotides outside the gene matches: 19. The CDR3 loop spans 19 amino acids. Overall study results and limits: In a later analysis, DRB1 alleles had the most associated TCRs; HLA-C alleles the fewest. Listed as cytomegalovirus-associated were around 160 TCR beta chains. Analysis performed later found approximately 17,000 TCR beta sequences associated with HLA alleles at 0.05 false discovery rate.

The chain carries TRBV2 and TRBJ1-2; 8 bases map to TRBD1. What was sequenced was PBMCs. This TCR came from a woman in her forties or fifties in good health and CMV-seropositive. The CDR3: CASSGGTGHLLNRDYGYTF. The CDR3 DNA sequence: TGTGCCAGCAGTGGGGGGACAGGTCATCTCCTCAACCGAGACTATGGCTACACCTTC.